Listed below are T cell receptor beta chains from one sample, sequenced in a study of blood T cell repertoires in COVID-19. Libraries were prepared by immunoSEQ multiplex PCR; TCRdb keeps only in-frame clonotypes and omits some of them. The table records 50,000 to 65,000 clones, over 60% of them present only once. The sample was peripheral blood. The receptors shown here come from a woman aged 70-85 years with COVID-19, enrolled during active disease. The CDR3 runs from the conserved cysteine through the conserved F or W. D genes are given only for firm matches. Some rows mark clone size as missing; the rest say once, few, many or name a class of expanded clone.

v_call,clone_size,j_call,d_call,cdr3_aa,cdr3_nt
TRBV6-6,-,TRBJ1-1,TRBD1,CASSSDRAAGRVGNTEAFF,TGTGCCAGCAGCTCCGACAGGGCGGCCGGTAGGGTTGGGAACACTGAAGCTTTCTTT
TRBV2,-,TRBJ1-4,-,CASSVSGALVEKLFF,TGTGCCAGCAGTGTATCAGGGGCGCTCGTTGAAAAACTGTTTTTT
TRBV7-8,many,TRBJ1-3,-,CASSLAAGDAGNTIYF,TGTGCCAGCAGCTTAGCGGCAGGGGACGCGGGAAACACCATATATTTT
TRBV27,few,TRBJ2-2,TRBD2,CASSLGGVNTGELFF,TGTGCCAGCAGTTTGGGAGGGGTGAACACCGGGGAGCTGTTTTTT
TRBV2,-,TRBJ2-7,-,CASSEASLRAAEQYF,TGTGCCAGCAGTGAAGCATCTTTGAGGGCTGCCGAGCAGTACTTC
TRBV19,-,TRBJ2-3,TRBD1,CATVGQERSDTQYF,TGTGCCACCGTCGGACAGGAACGGTCAGATACGCAGTATTTT
TRBV2,once,TRBJ1-4,-,CASSSQGLANEKLFF,TGTGCCAGCAGTTCTCAGGGGCTGGCTAATGAAAAACTGTTTTTT
TRBV10-3,-,TRBJ1-1,TRBD1,CATSGNRGDTEAFF,TGTGCCACCAGCGGGAACAGGGGCGACACTGAAGCTTTCTTT
TRBV5-1,once,TRBJ1-2,TRBD1,CASSLPKGAGGYTF,TGCGCCAGCAGCTTGCCCAAGGGGGCAGGTGGCTACACCTTC
TRBV29-1,-,TRBJ2-1,TRBD2,CSVEILAGRNEQFF,TGCAGCGTTGAAATCCTAGCGGGGAGGAATGAGCAGTTCTTC
TRBV7-2,-,TRBJ2-5,-,CASSLRGRPPETQYF,TGTGCCAGCAGCTTAAGGGGAAGGCCGCCAGAGACCCAGTACTTC
TRBV7-3,-,TRBJ2-3,-,CASSLTYTDTQYF,TGTGCCAGCAGCTTAACCTACACAGATACGCAGTATTTT
TRBV2,-,TRBJ2-7,TRBD1,CASSEGTGVEQYF,TGTGCCAGCAGTGAAGGGACAGGGGTCGAGCAGTACTTC
TRBV24-1,-,TRBJ1-1,-,CATSNPGQWNEAFF,TGTGCCACCAGCAATCCGGGACAATGGAATGAAGCTTTCTTT
TRBV9,few,TRBJ1-6,-,CASSVTGGSPLHF,TGTGCCAGCAGCGTCACCGGAGGTTCACCCCTCCACTTT
TRBV5-1,-,TRBJ1-5,-,CASSLDTSNQPQHF,TGCGCCAGCAGCTTGGACACAAGCAATCAGCCCCAGCATTTT
TRBV7-6,-,TRBJ1-6,-,CASSVRDLSSPLHF,TGTGCCAGCAGCGTCCGGGACTTGAGTTCACCCCTCCACTTT
TRBV7-6,-,TRBJ1-1,TRBD1,CASSPDRVGTEAFF,TGTGCCAGCAGCCCTGACAGGGTGGGGACTGAAGCTTTCTTT
TRBV19,-,TRBJ2-2,-,CASSHNAQGGELFF,TGTGCCAGTAGCCACAATGCGCAGGGGGGGGAGCTGTTTTTT
TRBV24-1,-,TRBJ1-2,TRBD1,CATSDPGTGENGYTF,TGTGCCACCAGTGATCCCGGGACAGGGGAGAATGGCTACACCTTC
TRBV9,-,TRBJ1-6,-,CASSPGMDSPLHF,TGTGCCAGCAGCCCAGGGATGGATTCACCCCTCCACTTT
TRBV27,-,TRBJ2-2,-,CASTGLEGAFTGELFF,TGTGCCAGCACTGGTTTGGAGGGGGCTTTCACCGGGGAGCTGTTTTTT
TRBV11-2,-,TRBJ1-3,TRBD1,CASSFDRGPGNTIYF,TGTGCCAGCAGCTTCGACAGGGGGCCTGGAAACACCATATATTTT
TRBV24-1,-,TRBJ1-1,TRBD1,CATKGATTEAFF,TGTGCCACTAAGGGGGCCACCACTGAAGCTTTCTTT
TRBV19,few,TRBJ2-1,TRBD1,CASSTWTGSDEQFF,TGTGCCAGTAGCACCTGGACAGGGTCGGATGAGCAGTTCTTC
TRBV27,-,TRBJ1-2,TRBD1,CASSPRTGTGGYTF,TGTGCCAGCAGTCCCCGGACAGGGACGGGCGGCTACACCTTC
TRBV7-2,-,TRBJ1-2,-,CASSLDLSNYGYTF,TGTGCCAGCAGCTTAGATCTCAGTAACTATGGCTACACCTTC
TRBV4-1,once,TRBJ1-6,-,CASSQEEGWNSPLHF,TGCGCCAGCAGCCAAGAGGAGGGGTGGAATTCACCCCTCCACTTT
TRBV9,-,TRBJ2-7,-,CASSPDSSSYEQYF,TGTGCCAGCAGCCCTGATTCGAGCTCCTACGAGCAGTACTTC
TRBV28,once,TRBJ1-4,TRBD1,CATRTSGTGGEKLFF,TGTGCCACCCGGACCTCCGGGACAGGGGGAGAAAAACTGTTTTTT
TRBV29-1,-,TRBJ2-3,TRBD2,CSGLAGGVDTQYF,TGCAGCGGTTTAGCGGGAGGGGTAGATACGCAGTATTTT
TRBV9,-,TRBJ1-2,-,CASSVAAQRRGYGYTF,TGTGCCAGCAGCGTAGCGGCGCAGCGACGGGGCTATGGCTACACCTTC
TRBV18,once,TRBJ1-2,-,CASSPRAIGIYGYTF,TGTGCCAGCTCACCACGAGCGATCGGGATCTATGGCTACACCTTC
TRBV7-6,-,TRBJ1-2,-,CASSFGQRRSYGYTF,TGTGCCAGCAGCTTCGGACAGAGGAGAAGCTATGGCTACACCTTC
TRBV6-1,-,TRBJ2-1,TRBD2,CASSGARLTSGGNNEQFF,TGTGCCAGCAGTGGAGCCCGCCTAACTAGCGGGGGAAACAATGAGCAGTTCTTC
TRBV19,-,TRBJ2-3,TRBD2,CASRGLAGITDTQYF,TGTGCCAGCCGGGGACTAGCGGGCATCACAGATACGCAGTATTTT
TRBV6-5,-,TRBJ1-2,TRBD1,CASLAPGGNYGYTF,TGTGCCAGTTTGGCCCCAGGGGGTAACTATGGCTACACCTTC
TRBV5-1,few,TRBJ2-5,-,CASSLAPGLQETQYF,TGCGCCAGCAGCTTGGCCCCGGGTCTCCAAGAGACCCAGTACTTC
TRBV7-9,few,TRBJ1-2,TRBD1,CASSLFGTGNYGYTF,TGTGCCAGCAGCTTGTTTGGGACAGGGAACTATGGCTACACCTTC
TRBV5-6,-,TRBJ1-4,TRBD1,CASSSIQGASNEKLFF,TGTGCCAGCAGCTCGATACAGGGGGCCTCTAATGAAAAACTGTTTTTT
TRBV9,-,TRBJ2-5,TRBD2,CASSVGSGGVYQETQYF,TGTGCCAGCAGCGTGGGTAGCGGGGGGGTATACCAAGAGACCCAGTACTTC
TRBV29-1,-,TRBJ1-2,TRBD1,CSGSFGQGYGYTF,TGCAGCGGCTCCTTCGGACAGGGGTATGGCTACACCTTC
TRBV3-1/TRBV3-2,-,TRBJ2-1,TRBD2,CASSQLAGVINEQFF,TGTGCCAGCAGCCAACTAGCGGGGGTAATCAATGAGCAGTTCTTC
TRBV19,-,TRBJ1-5,-,CASSIVGFQPQHF,TGTGCCAGTAGTATAGTCGGGTTCCAGCCCCAGCATTTT
TRBV11-3,-,TRBJ1-1,TRBD1,CASSSYGQGRNTEAFF,TGTGCCAGCAGCTCCTATGGACAGGGCAGGAACACTGAAGCTTTCTTT
TRBV6-2/TRBV6-3,many,TRBJ2-6,TRBD1,CASSYSIRDRDSGANVLTF,TGTGCCAGCAGTTACTCGATTCGGGACAGGGACTCTGGGGCCAACGTCCTGACTTTC
TRBV10-3,-,TRBJ1-3,TRBD1,CAITLDRGNTIYF,TGTGCCATCACCTTGGACAGGGGGAACACCATATATTTT
TRBV5-5,few,TRBJ1-2,-,CASSLAGVDYGYTF,TGTGCCAGCAGCTTGGCGGGGGTCGACTATGGCTACACCTTC
TRBV7-3,once,TRBJ2-3,-,CASSLLRSDTQYF,TGTGCCAGCAGCTTACTCAGATCAGATACGCAGTATTTT
TRBV12-5,-,TRBJ1-4,-,CASGLNGEKLFF,TGTGCTAGTGGTTTGAACGGTGAAAAACTGTTTTTT
TRBV5-8,few,TRBJ1-1,-,CASSLISGGEAFF,TGTGCCAGCAGCTTGATCTCAGGAGGTGAAGCTTTCTTT
TRBV4-3,-,TRBJ2-3,TRBD2,CASSQAGLAGSSSTDTQYF,TGCGCCAGCAGCCAAGCGGGACTAGCGGGCAGTTCTAGCACAGATACGCAGTATTTT
TRBV11-2,-,TRBJ2-5,-,CASSLVNTRQETQYF,TGTGCCAGCAGCTTAGTAAACACAAGACAAGAGACCCAGTACTTC
TRBV10-3,-,TRBJ2-1,TRBD2,CAISAPTSGNEQFF,TGTGCCATCAGTGCACCGACTAGCGGGAATGAGCAGTTCTTC
TRBV2,few,TRBJ2-7,-,CASMIGSLYEQYF,TGTGCCAGCATGATAGGGAGTTTGTACGAGCAGTACTTC
TRBV2,-,TRBJ2-7,-,CASSDRQVHEQYF,TGTGCCAGCAGCGATCGACAGGTCCACGAGCAGTACTTC
TRBV5-1,-,TRBJ1-6,TRBD1,CASSPDRNSPLHF,TGCGCCAGCAGCCCGGACAGGAATTCACCCCTCCACTTT
TRBV3-1/TRBV3-2,-,TRBJ2-1,-,CASSPIKLDPPYNEQFF,TGTGCCAGCAGCCCTATTAAACTAGATCCCCCCTACAATGAGCAGTTCTTC
TRBV7-2,-,TRBJ2-2,TRBD2,CASSLGEGTGELFF,TGTGCCAGCAGCTTAGGGGAGGGGACCGGGGAGCTGTTTTTT
TRBV7-3,many,TRBJ2-3,TRBD2,CASSQTSGRTDTQYF,TGTGCCAGCAGCCAGACTAGCGGGAGAACAGATACGCAGTATTTT